One and the same sample provided the 26 T cell receptor beta chains below, sequenced in a study of early T cells in non-severe SARS-CoV-2 infection. TCRdb recomputed calls from the 5' RACE reads with MiXCR, one row per CDR3 protein. This sample yields 76,000 or so distinct CDR3 sequences, of which approximately 10% are seen a single time; 4.7% belongs to the top ten. The sequenced sample consisted of whole blood. The receptors stem from an adult who was a healthcare worker with PCR-confirmed SARS-CoV-2 infection or an uninfected control (not recorded which).

The chain recombines TRBV9 with TRBJ1-3; 9 nucleotides align to TRBD1. This CDR3 region has 16 residues. Per the germline V gene, CDR1 is SGDLS and CDR2 is YYNGEE. The junction had 8 bases not matched to a gene; V was cut back by 4 bases and J by 3 bases. The CDR3 coding sequence is TGTGCCAGCAGCCAAGGGACAGGGATCTTTGGAAACACCATATATTTT. Its translation is CASSQGTGIFGNTIYF.

In this sample, this clonotype turned up many times. This CDR3 is CASSQEQGGSYEQYF. The DNA of the CDR3 is TGTGCCAGCTCCCAGGAGCAGGGGGGATCCTACGAGCAGTACTTC. The rearrangement uses TRBV18 and TRBJ2-7; D possibly corresponds to TRBD1 (7 bases). The V end lost 6 bases, the J end lost 1 base, and 16 bases lay between the germline ends. CDR3 length: 15 residues. CDR1 is KGHSH, CDR2 LQKENI, per germline.

This clonotype was seen a few times. The J gene is TRBJ2-1, the V gene TRBV29-1; no clear D gene. The V gene's germline CDR1 is SQVTM and CDR2 ANQGSEA. V was trimmed by 5 bases and J by 0 bases, leaving 8 bases between them. The CDR3 loop spans 13 amino acids. The CDR3 here is CSVSPSSYNEQFF. CDR3 sequence (DNA): TGCAGCGTTAGCCCGAGCTCCTACAATGAGCAGTTCTTC.

The chain links TRBV29-1 to TRBJ2-7, with D tentatively TRBD1 (5 bases). This CDR3 is 14 amino acids long. The germline V gene has CDR1 SQVTM and CDR2 ANQGSEA. Trimming took 4 bases from V and 0 from J, leaving 13 bases between them. CDR3 sequence reads: CSVGVTVNSYEQYF. CDR3 sequence (DNA): TGCAGCGTTGGAGTGACAGTGAACTCCTACGAGCAGTACTTC.

This clonotype was seen many times. This CDR3 reads CASSSLIAGGQDTQYF. DNA for the CDR3: TGTGCCAGCAGTTCCCTCATAGCGGGGGGTCAAGATACGCAGTATTTT. The rearrangement links TRBV6-2 or TRBV6-3 to TRBJ2-3; 10 nucleotides line up with TRBD2. Germline CDR1 is MNHEY and CDR2 is SVGEGT. This CDR3 spans 16 amino acids. V lost 4 bases to trimming and J lost 5 bases; unmatched junction nucleotides: 9.

This clonotype came up many times. This chain joins TRBV12-3 or TRBV12-4 and TRBJ1-1; 7 bases line up with TRBD1. V was pared by 5 bases and J by 0 bases, with 6 bases of the junction left unmatched. This CDR3 is built from 15 residues. CDR3 residues: CASSPWTGLNTEAFF. The CDR3 DNA is TGTGCCAGCAGTCCATGGACAGGACTGAACACTGAAGCTTTCTTT.

In this sample, this clonotype turned up many times. The V call is TRBV7-9, the J call TRBJ1-3; no firm D call. Trimming removed 8 bases at V and 0 bases at J, with 11 bases between. Germline CDR1 is SEHNR and CDR2 is FQNEAQ (reference sequence). This CDR3 region has 14 residues. The CDR3 nucleotides read TGTGCCAGCGGCCCATCCGCCTCTGGAAACACCATATATTTT. This encodes CASGPSASGNTIYF.

This clonotype was seen a handful of times. The chain links TRBV6-2 or TRBV6-3 to TRBJ2-7; D unclear. The germline V and J ends were trimmed by 2 bases and 2 bases, with 16 bases remaining between them. CDR3 length: 16 residues. CDR1 is MNHEY, CDR2 SVGEGT, per germline. DNA of the CDR3: TGTGCCAGCAGTTACACTCACAGAGAGATGGCCTACGAGCAGTACTTC. It is translated as CASSYTHREMAYEQYF.

The chain carries TRBV6-2 or TRBV6-3 and TRBJ2-6; 10 bases line up with TRBD1. Trimming removed 6 bases from V and 4 bases from J; junction bases left unmatched: 12. The CDR3 covers 18 residues. Germline CDR1 reads MNHEY; CDR2 reads SVGEGT. The CDR3 DNA reads as TGTGCCAGCAGGGGGACAGGGGAAGACCTAACCGGGGCCAACGTCCTGACTTTC. The encoded protein is CASRGTGEDLTGANVLTF.

The chain carries TRBV20-1 and TRBJ2-1; tentatively, D is TRBD2 (7 bases). The CDR3 runs to 14 residues. Germline V lookup: CDR1 DFQATT, CDR2 SNEGSKA (reference sequence). With 3 bases removed from V and 7 bases from J, the gap between germline ends came to 16 bases. CDR3 region: CSASSTGRGNEQFF. CDR3 sequence (DNA): TGCAGTGCTAGTTCTACAGGGAGGGGAAATGAGCAGTTCTTC.

The genes are TRBV19 and TRBJ1-5; a weak D match, TRBD1 (5 bases). V was pared by 3 bases and J by 9 bases, with 15 bases between. This CDR3 has 14 amino acids. The germline CDR1 and CDR2 sequences are LNHDA and SQIVND (reference sequence). This CDR3 reads CASSIRDPLRPQHF. In nucleotides, the CDR3 is TGTGCCAGTAGTATCCGGGACCCACTGAGGCCCCAGCATTTT.

This clonotype has just a few counts. V is TRBV12-5 and J is TRBJ2-7, with TRBD2 as a possible D gene (6 bases). This CDR3 has 16 amino acids. Germline CDR1 and CDR2: LGHNT and FRNRAP. V gave up 3 bases and J gave up 1 base, with 16 bases separating them. The CDR3, as DNA: TGTGCTAGTGGTTTCCCGACCGGGACTCATTCCTACGAGCAGTACTTC. This translates into CASGFPTGTHSYEQYF.

This clonotype was seen a few times. V and J are TRBV7-2 and TRBJ2-1; D uncertain. Deletions cut 6 bases from V and 8 bases from J, with 11 bases between. CDR1 is SGHTA, CDR2 FQGNSA, per germline. The CDR3 covers 12 residues. In nucleotides, the CDR3 is TGTGCCAGCAGGTCTCCGACCCATGAGCAGTTCTTC. It codes for CASRSPTHEQFF.

Turning to this clonotype: This sequence may be a read error, since a much larger clone differs from it by one base. The chain has TRBV4-1 and TRBJ2-4, with D perhaps being TRBD1 or TRBD2 (7 bases each). Germline CDR1 reads MGHRA; CDR2 reads YSYEKL. The CDR3 spans 15 residues. In nucleotides, the CDR3 is TGCGCCAGCGGTGGGGCAGGGGGGGCCAAAAACATTCAGAACTTC. Its protein is CASGGAGGAKNIQNF.

This clonotype was picked up many times. This chain uses TRBV18 with TRBJ1-4, with TRBD1 identical over 9 bases. The germline V gene has CDR1 KGHSH and CDR2 LQKENI. CDR3 length equals 16 residues. Trimming at V came to 3 bases and at J to 5 bases, leaving 7 bases not matched to a gene. CDR3 sequence: CASSPRDGTGNEKLFF. The CDR3 DNA follows: TGTGCCAGCTCACCTCGAGACGGGACAGGGAATGAAAAACTGTTTTTT.

The gene calls are TRBV7-9 and TRBJ1-1; no definite D call. Trimming removed 3 bases from V and 8 bases from J, with 10 bases in between. Germline V gene data show CDR1 as SEHNR and CDR2 as FQNEAQ (reference sequence). The CDR3 consists of 12 residues. The CDR3 coding sequence is TGTGCCAGCAGCTTCACGACGAACGAAGCTTTCTTT. Its translation is CASSFTTNEAFF.

In its sample, this clonotype was seen a few times. The V call is TRBV29-1, the J call TRBJ2-6; a weak D match, TRBD2 (6 bases). CDR3 length equals 14 residues. V lost 3 bases, J lost 0 bases, and 6 bases lay in between. Germline CDR1 SQVTM, CDR2 ANQGSEA. The CDR3 reads CSVEGGSGANVLTF. In nucleotides, the CDR3 is TGCAGCGTTGAGGGGGGCTCTGGGGCCAACGTCCTGACTTTC.

This rearrangement joins TRBV2 to TRBJ2-5, with 7 positions matching TRBD1. The germline CDR1 and CDR2 sequences are SNHLY and FYNNEI. The CDR3 is 14 residues long. V was clipped by 4 bases and J by 1 base; unmatched bases: 3. CDR3 region: CASSVDRAQETQYF. For the CDR3, the DNA is TGTGCCAGCAGTGTCGACAGGGCCCAAGAGACCCAGTACTTC.

The J gene is TRBJ1-5, the V gene TRBV19; D ambiguous. The CDR3 is made up of 12 amino acids. Germline CDR1 and CDR2: LNHDA and SQIVND (reference sequence). With 5 bases removed from V and 5 bases from J, the gap between germline ends came to 7 bases. CDR3 region: CASSFHYQPQHF. In DNA, the CDR3 is TGTGCCAGTAGTTTTCACTATCAGCCCCAGCATTTT.

The DNA for the CDR3 is TGTGCCAGCAGCTTAGGGGGCCTCCTAGAGACCCAGTACTTC. Protein product: CASSLGGLLETQYF. The J gene is TRBJ2-5, the V gene TRBV11-3; D may be TRBD1 (5 bases). The CDR3 spans 14 residues. Germline-derived CDR1 and CDR2 are SGHNT and YENEEA. The V and J ends lost 1 base and 4 bases respectively, with 10 bases between them.

This clonotype occurred a few times. This sequence joins TRBV12-3 or TRBV12-4 and TRBJ1-2, with 7 nucleotides matching TRBD1. The CDR3 contains 12 residues. Trimming cost V 7 bases and J 7 bases; bases outside gene matches: 6. CDR3 residues: CASTIQGPGYTF. The CDR3 DNA sequence: TGTGCCAGCACAATACAGGGGCCTGGCTACACCTTC.

This clonotype showed up many times. The CDR3 here is CASKVQDRYEQYF. CDR3 DNA: TGTGCCAGCAAGGTGCAGGATAGGTACGAGCAGTACTTC. The chain is built from TRBV2 and TRBJ2-7; D unclear. The length of the CDR3 is 13 residues. Germline CDR1 SNHLY, CDR2 FYNNEI. V was cut by 7 bases and J by 4 bases, with 14 bases left in between.

The CDR3 sequence is CASSLGAPLNTEAFF. CDR3 sequence (DNA): TGTGCCAGCAGCTTAGGGGCGCCTCTGAACACTGAAGCTTTCTTT. V and J are TRBV11-2 and TRBJ1-1; D is ambiguous. V shed 1 base and J shed 0 bases, with 9 bases lying between them. The CDR3 is made up of 15 amino acids. CDR1 and CDR2 from the germline V gene are SGHAT and FQNNGV.

A note on this clonotype: A single base separates this from a much larger clone, so it may be a read error. The V call is TRBV20-1, the J call TRBJ1-4; perhaps TRBD1 as D (6 bases). V was trimmed by 6 bases and J by 5 bases, leaving 10 bases between them. Per the germline V gene, CDR1 is DFQATT and CDR2 is SNEGSKA (reference sequence). CDR3 length: 12 amino acids. CDR3 in amino acids: CSAVQGNEKLFF. The CDR3 bases are TGCAGTGCCGTACAGGGAAATGAAAAACTGTTTTTT.

This clonotype came up many times. This sequence joins TRBV12-3 or TRBV12-4 and TRBJ1-3, with TRBD1 matching over 8 bases. The CDR3 totals 13 residues. With 7 bases clipped from V and 9 bases from J, the junction kept 8 bases outside the gene matches. The CDR3 bases are TGTGCCAGCACCTATGGACAGGGTGGCACCATATATTTT. It codes for CASTYGQGGTIYF.

This clonotype was found a few times. The chain joins TRBV10-3 to TRBJ2-3; no reliable D call. Deletions cut 4 bases from V and 6 bases from J, with 14 bases between. Germline CDR1 ENHRY, CDR2 SYGVKD. The CDR3 loop spans 14 amino acids. CDR3 nucleotide sequence: TGTGCCATCAGTGCCGCCGGGTTGGGGGATACGCAGTATTTT. Protein: CAISAAGLGDTQYF.